The clone carrying this T cell receptor beta chain was seen ten or more times. The data belong to a study of early T cells in non-severe SARS-CoV-2 infection. The CDR3 is 15 residues long. The ends lost 5 bases at V and 4 bases at J; junction bases unmatched: 5. CDR1 and CDR2 from the germline V gene are MNHEY and SVGAGI. TCRdb used MiXCR to reprocess the 5' RACE reads, holding one entry per CDR3 protein. The table includes tens of thousands of distinct CDR3 sequences, roughly 18% detected once. The clonotype originates from an adult who was a healthcare worker with PCR-confirmed SARS-CoV-2 infection or an uninfected control (not recorded which). Sequences were derived from whole blood, sampled at baseline. The chain has TRBV6-5 and TRBJ2-1, with 10 positions matching TRBD2. CDR3 in DNA: TGTGCCAGCAGTGAGGGACTAGCGAAGTACAATGAGCAGTTCTTC. Its translation: CASSEGLAKYNEQFF.